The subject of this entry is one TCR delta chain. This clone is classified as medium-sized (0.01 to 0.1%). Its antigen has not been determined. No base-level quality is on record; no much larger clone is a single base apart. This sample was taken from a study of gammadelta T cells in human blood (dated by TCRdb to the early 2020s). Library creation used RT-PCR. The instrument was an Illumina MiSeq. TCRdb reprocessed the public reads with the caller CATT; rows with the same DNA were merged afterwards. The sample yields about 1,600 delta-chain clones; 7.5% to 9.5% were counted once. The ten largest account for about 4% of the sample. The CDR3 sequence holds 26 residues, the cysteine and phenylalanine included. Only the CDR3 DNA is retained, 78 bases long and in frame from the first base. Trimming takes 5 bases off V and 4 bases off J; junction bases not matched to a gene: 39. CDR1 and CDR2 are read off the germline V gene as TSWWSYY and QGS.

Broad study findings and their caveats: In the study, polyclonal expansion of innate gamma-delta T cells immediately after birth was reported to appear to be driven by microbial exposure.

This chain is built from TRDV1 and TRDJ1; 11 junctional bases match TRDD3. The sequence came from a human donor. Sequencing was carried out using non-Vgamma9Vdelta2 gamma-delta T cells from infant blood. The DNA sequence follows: TGTGCTCTTGGGACTCAGTCTGTGTATGGGGAGGCCTGCGACAACTGGGGGATAGAAGGTTGCGATAAACTCATCTTT. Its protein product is CALGTQSVYGEACDNWGIEGCDKLIF.